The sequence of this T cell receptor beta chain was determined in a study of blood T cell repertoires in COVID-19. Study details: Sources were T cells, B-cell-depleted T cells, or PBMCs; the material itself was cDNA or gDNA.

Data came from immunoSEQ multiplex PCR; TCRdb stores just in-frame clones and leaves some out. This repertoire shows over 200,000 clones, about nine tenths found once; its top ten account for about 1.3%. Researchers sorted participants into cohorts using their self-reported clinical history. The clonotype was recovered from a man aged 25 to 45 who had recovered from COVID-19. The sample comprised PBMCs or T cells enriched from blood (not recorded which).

The CDR3 is CASSGTGSSYNSPLHF. The CDR3 DNA sequence: TGTGCCAGCAGCGGGACAGGGAGCTCCTATAATTCACCCCTCCACTTT. V gene TRBV2 combines with J gene TRBJ1-6; 9 positions agree with TRBD1. The CDR3 runs to 16 residues. Germline values: CDR1 SNHLY, CDR2 FYNNEI. Losses at the gene ends were 6 bases for V and 0 bases for J; bases not matched to a gene: 3.